The clone carrying this TCR beta chain was counted at least ten times. Using unique molecular identifiers, the investigators prepared the TCRbeta library. From the PCR reads, TCRdb called clonotypes with MiXCR, one entry per CDR3 protein. The table includes about 420,000 distinct CDR3 sequences, approximately 10% detected once. Trimming cost V 2 bases and J 4 bases, with 11 bases left between them. The germline V gene encodes CDR1 DFQATT and CDR2 SNEGSKA (reference sequence). This CDR3 has 13 residues. This entry comes from a study of T-cell reconstitution after alpha-beta-depleted transplantation in children.

The chain joins TRBV20-1 to TRBJ2-5, with no clear D. The sequence came from a human donor who donated a stem cell graft to a child with acute myeloid leukemia. Source: PBMCs from the stem cell graft donor, taken from the stem cell graft. CDR3 sequence reads: CSARLDAGETQYF. The CDR3 DNA reads as TGCAGTGCTAGATTGGACGCCGGAGAGACCCAGTACTTC.